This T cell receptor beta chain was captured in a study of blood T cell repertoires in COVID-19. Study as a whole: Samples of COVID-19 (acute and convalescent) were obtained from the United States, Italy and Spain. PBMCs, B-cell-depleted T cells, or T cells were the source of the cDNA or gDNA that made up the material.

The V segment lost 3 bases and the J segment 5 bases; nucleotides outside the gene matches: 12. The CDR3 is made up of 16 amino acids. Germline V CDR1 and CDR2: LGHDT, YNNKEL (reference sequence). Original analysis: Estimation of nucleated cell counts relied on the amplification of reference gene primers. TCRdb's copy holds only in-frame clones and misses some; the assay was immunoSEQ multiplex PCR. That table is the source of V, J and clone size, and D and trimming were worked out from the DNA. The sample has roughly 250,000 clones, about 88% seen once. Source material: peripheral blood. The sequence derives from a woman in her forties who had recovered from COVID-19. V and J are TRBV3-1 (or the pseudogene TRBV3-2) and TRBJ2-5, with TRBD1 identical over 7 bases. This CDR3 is CASSQGQRVNKETQYF. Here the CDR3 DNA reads TGTGCCAGCAGCCAGGGACAGAGGGTTAACAAGGAGACCCAGTACTTC.